This T cell receptor beta chain was retrieved from a study of a mutant IDH1 vaccine in newly diagnosed glioma. Study results and limitations: Among top peripheral T cell clonotypes, changes seemed unrelated to pseudoprogression.

This CDR3 is built from 11 residues. V was trimmed by 3 bases and J by 12 bases, leaving 12 bases between them. Germline loops: CDR1 SGHDT, CDR2 YYEEEE. Time point noted: week 5, during vaccination. Every single dose of the vaccine, 300 ug of mutant IDH1 20-mer peptide, came with topical imiquimod. Produced via immunoSEQ multiplex PCR; TCRdb's table is partial and in-frame only. The sample yields around 46,000 clones, around 78% seen once. Concerning this clone: Its antigen remains unidentified.

The source was PBMCs, collected from a glioma patient whose treatment included an IDH1 peptide vaccine. The TCR comes from a man between 50 and 59 years old with glioma. The rearrangement uses TRBV5-6 and TRBJ1-1; D is unclear. CDR3 sequence: CASSWNRESFF. The CDR3 region has the DNA TGTGCCAGCAGCTGGAATAGGGAGTCTTTCTTT. Filled out from reference TRBV5-6 and TRBJ1-1, the complete variable domain reads DAGVTQSPTHLIKTRGQQVTLRCSPKSGHDTVSWYQQALGQGPQFIFQYYEEEERQRGNFPDRFSGHQFPNYSSELNVNALLLGDSALYLCASSWNRESFFGQGTRLTVV.